Here is one T cell receptor beta chain with its context. Its antigen is undetermined. This sequence may be a read error, since a much larger clone differs from it by one base. The conserved phenylalanine or tryptophan is not found at the CDR3 terminus, so this likely reflects a read error. The sample is drawn from a study of T cells in Graves' hyperthyroidism and ophthalmopathy. Study-level results: Among thyroid clonotypes expanded above 0.001, most also appeared in blood.

V lost 7 bases and J lost 0, with 20 bases in between. Germline V CDR1 and CDR2: SGHRS, YFSETQ. This CDR3 region has 17 residues. Every diagnosis used clinical symptoms, serum thyroxine and TRAb, thyroid ultrasound and orbital computed tomography. TCR beta CDR3 regions were amplified from RNA. Carried out on the TCR CDR3, a first-round RT-PCR used the HTBI primer set. Via MiXCR, TCRdb re-called the multiplex PCR reads, giving one row per CDR3 protein. Among fewer than 550,000 distinct CDR3 sequences listed, around a quarter were seen once. Sequences were obtained from blood. This TCR came from a woman in her twenties or thirties with Graves' ophthalmopathy. The genes are TRBV5-1 and TRBJ1-3; no clear D gene. CDR3 in DNA: TGCGCCAGCCGTAACCTGGCTCATGGGAGCTCTGGAAACACCATATATGTT. This encodes CASRNLAHGSSGNTIYV.